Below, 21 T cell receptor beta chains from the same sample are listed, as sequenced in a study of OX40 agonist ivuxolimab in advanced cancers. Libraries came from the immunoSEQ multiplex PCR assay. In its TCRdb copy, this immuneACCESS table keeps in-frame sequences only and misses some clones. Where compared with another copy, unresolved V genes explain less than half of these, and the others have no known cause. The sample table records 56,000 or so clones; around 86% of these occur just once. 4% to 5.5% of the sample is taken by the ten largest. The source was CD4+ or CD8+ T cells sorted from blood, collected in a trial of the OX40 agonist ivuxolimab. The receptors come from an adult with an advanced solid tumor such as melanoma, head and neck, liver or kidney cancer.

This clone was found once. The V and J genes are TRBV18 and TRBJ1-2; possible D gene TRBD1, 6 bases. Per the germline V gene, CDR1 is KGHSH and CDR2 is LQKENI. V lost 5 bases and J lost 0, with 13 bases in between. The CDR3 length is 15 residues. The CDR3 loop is CASSSTGLANYGYTF. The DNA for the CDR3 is TGTGCCAGCTCATCCACAGGGCTAGCTAACTATGGCTACACCTTC.

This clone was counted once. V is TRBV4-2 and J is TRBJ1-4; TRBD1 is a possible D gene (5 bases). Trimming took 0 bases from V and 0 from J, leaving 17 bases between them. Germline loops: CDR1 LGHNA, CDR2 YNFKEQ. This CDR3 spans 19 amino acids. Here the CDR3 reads CASSQEESGTFATNEKLFF. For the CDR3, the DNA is TGTGCCAGCAGCCAAGAGGAGTCCGGGACTTTTGCAACTAATGAAAAACTGTTTTTT.

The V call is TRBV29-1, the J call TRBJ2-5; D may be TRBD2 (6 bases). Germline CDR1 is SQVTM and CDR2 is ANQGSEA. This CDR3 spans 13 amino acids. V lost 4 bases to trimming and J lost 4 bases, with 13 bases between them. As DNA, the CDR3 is TGCAGCGTTGCGACTAGATCCCCAGAGACCCAGTACTTC. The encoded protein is CSVATRSPETQYF. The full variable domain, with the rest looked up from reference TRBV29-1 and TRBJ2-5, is SAVISQKPSRDICQRGTSLTIQCQVDSQVTMMFWYRQQPGQSLTLIATANQGSEATYESGFVIDKFPISRPNLTFSTLTVSNMSPEDSSIYLCSVATRSPETQYFGPGTRLLVL.

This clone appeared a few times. CDR3 nucleotide sequence: TGTGCCAGCAGCTCTCAGGGGGGTAATGAAAAACTGTTTTTT. This sequence encodes CASSSQGGNEKLFF. The chain uses TRBV7-9 and TRBJ1-4, with TRBD1 matching 7 bases. Germline-derived CDR1 and CDR2 are SEHNR and FQNEAQ (reference sequence). The ends lost 4 bases at V and 4 bases at J; junction bases unmatched: 3. The CDR3 is 14 amino acids.

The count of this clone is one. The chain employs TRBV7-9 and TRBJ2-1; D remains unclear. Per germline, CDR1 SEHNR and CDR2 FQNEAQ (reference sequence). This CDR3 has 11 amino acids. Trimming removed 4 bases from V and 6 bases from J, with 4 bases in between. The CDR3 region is CASSYFNEQFF. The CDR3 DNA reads TGTGCCAGCAGCTATTTCAATGAGCAGTTCTTC.

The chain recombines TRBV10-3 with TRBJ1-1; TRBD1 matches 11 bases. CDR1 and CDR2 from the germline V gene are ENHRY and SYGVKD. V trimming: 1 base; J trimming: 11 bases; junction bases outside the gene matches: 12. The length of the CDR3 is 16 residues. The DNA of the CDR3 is TGTGCCATCAGTGAGTACGGGACAGGGGGTGAAGTAGTGGCTTTCTTT. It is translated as CAISEYGTGGEVVAFF.

The CDR3 sequence is CASNGHRKFTEAFF. The CDR3 nucleotides read TGCGCCAGCAACGGACATAGGAAGTTCACTGAAGCTTTCTTT. The V call is TRBV10-1, the J call TRBJ1-1, with a possible D match to TRBD1 (5 bases). The CDR3 covers 14 residues. In germline, CDR1 is WNHNN, CDR2 SYGVQD (reference sequence). Trimming removed 7 bases at V and 4 bases at J, with 16 bases between.

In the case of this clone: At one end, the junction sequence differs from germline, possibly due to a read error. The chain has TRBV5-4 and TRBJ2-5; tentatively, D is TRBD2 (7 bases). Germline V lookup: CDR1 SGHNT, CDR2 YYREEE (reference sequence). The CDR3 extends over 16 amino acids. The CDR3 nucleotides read TGTGCCAGCAGCTCCTTGATGGGGGGGCGGGGAGAGTCCCAGTACTTC. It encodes CASSSLMGGRGESQYF.

The CDR3 DNA is TGTGCCAGCAGTTACTCGGGAGGGTTGACGGGAAACACCATATATTTT. Protein sequence: CASSYSGGLTGNTIYF. This chain connects TRBV6-6 to TRBJ1-3; D gene ambiguous. Germline V gene lookup returns CDR1 MNHNY and CDR2 SVGAGI (reference sequence). Trimming removed 0 bases from V and 4 bases from J, with 13 bases in between. The CDR3 is 16 amino acids.

The CDR3 DNA reads as TGTGCCAGCAGCTTGGGGCTAGCGGGGGGGATTAGCGAGCAGTACTTC. This codes for CASSLGLAGGISEQYF. The chain combines TRBV5-4 with TRBJ2-7, with 12 bases fitting TRBD2. The trim removed 0 bases at V and 6 bases at J, leaving 7 bases unmatched. In germline, CDR1 is SGHNT, CDR2 YYREEE (reference sequence). There are 16 residues in the CDR3.

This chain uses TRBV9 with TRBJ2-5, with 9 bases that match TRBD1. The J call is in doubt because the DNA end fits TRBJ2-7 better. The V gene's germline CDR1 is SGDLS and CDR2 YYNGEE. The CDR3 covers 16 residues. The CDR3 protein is CASSRSPGQGRYEQYF. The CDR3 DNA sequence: TGTGCCAGCAGCCGATCGCCGGGACAGGGAAGGTACGAGCAGTACTTC.

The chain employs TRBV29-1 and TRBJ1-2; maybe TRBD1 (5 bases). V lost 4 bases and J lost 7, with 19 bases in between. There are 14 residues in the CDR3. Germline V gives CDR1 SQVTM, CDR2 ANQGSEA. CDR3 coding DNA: TGCAGCGTTGCAGGGCAGACGTTCTTCGGTGGCTACACCTTC. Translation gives CSVAGQTFFGGYTF.

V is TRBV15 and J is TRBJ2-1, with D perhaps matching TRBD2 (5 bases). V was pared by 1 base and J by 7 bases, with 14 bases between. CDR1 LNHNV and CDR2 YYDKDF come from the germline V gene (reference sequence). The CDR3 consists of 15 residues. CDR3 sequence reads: CATSRVNAGYNEQFF. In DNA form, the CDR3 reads TGTGCCACCAGCAGAGTGAACGCGGGTTATAATGAGCAGTTCTTC.

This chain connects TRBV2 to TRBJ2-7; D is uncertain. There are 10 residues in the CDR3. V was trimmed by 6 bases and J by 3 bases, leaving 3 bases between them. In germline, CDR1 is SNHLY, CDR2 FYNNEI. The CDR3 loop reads CASRLYEQYF. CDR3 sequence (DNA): TGTGCCAGCAGACTCTACGAGCAGTACTTC.

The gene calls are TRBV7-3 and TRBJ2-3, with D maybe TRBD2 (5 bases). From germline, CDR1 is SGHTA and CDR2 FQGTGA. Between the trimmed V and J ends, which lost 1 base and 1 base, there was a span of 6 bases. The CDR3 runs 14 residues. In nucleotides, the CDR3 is TGTGCCAGCAGCTTAATCGGGGGCACAGATACGCAGTATTTT. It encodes CASSLIGGTDTQYF.

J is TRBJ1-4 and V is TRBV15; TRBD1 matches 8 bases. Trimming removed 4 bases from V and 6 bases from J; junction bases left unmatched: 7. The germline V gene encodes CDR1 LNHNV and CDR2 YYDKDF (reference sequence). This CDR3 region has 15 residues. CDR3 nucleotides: TGTGCCACCAGCATTTTCCGACAGGGGTATGAAAAACTGTTTTTT. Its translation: CATSIFRQGYEKLFF. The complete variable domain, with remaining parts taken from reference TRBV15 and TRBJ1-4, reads DAMVIQNPRYQVTQFGKPVTLSCSQTLNHNVMYWYQQKSSQAPKLLFHYYDKDFNNEADTPDNFQSRRPNTSFCFLDIRSPGLGDTAMYLCATSIFRQGYEKLFFGSGTQLSVL.

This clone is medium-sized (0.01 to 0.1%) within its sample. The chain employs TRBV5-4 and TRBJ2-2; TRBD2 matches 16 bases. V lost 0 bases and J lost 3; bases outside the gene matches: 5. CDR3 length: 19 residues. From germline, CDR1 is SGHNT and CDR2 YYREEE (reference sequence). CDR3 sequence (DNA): TGTGCCAGCAGCTTGGCGGGACTAGCGGGGGGGCCTTACACCGGGGAGCTGTTTTTT. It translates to CASSLAGLAGGPYTGELFF.

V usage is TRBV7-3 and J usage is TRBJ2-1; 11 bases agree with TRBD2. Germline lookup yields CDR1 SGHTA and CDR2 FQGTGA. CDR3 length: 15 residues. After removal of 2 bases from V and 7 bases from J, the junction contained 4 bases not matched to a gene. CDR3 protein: CASSLDLAGGNEQFF. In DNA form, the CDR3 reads TGTGCCAGCAGCTTAGACTTAGCGGGAGGGAATGAGCAGTTCTTC.

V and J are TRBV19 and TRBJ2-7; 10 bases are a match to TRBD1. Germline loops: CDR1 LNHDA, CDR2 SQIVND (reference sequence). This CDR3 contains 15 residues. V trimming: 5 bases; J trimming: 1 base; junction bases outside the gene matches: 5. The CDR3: CASSSRTGGSYEQYF. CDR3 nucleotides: TGTGCCAGTAGTTCCCGGACAGGGGGTTCCTACGAGCAGTACTTC.

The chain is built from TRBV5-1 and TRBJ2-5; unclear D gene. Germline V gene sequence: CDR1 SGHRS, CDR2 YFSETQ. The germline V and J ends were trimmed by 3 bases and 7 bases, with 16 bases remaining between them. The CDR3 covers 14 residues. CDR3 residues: CASSSAVDSRTQYF. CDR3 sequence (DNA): TGCGCCAGCAGCTCTGCGGTAGACTCAAGGACCCAGTACTTC.

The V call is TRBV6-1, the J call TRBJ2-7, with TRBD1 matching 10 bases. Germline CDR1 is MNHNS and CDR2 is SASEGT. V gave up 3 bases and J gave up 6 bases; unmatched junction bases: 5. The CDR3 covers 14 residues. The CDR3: CASSDRTGGSEQYF. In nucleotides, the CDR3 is TGTGCCAGCAGTGACAGGACAGGGGGTAGCGAGCAGTACTTC.